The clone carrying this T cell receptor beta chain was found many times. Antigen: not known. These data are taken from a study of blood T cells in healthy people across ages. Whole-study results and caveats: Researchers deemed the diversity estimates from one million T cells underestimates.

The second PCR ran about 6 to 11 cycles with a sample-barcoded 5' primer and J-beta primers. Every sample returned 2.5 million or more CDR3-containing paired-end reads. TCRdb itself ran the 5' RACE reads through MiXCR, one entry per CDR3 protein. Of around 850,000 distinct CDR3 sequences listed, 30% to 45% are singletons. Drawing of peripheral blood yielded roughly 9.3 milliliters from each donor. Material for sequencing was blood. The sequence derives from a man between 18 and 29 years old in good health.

The DNA for the CDR3 is TGCAGTGCTAGAGATCTGTCTTCCTCCTCGGGAGAGCAGTACTTC. It encodes CSARDLSSSSGEQYF. The J gene is TRBJ2-5, the V gene TRBV20-1; TRBD2 might be the D (6 bases). Trimming cost V 0 bases and J 11 bases, with 22 bases left between them. The length of the CDR3 is 15 residues. CDR1 DFQATT and CDR2 SNEGSKA come from the germline V gene (reference sequence).